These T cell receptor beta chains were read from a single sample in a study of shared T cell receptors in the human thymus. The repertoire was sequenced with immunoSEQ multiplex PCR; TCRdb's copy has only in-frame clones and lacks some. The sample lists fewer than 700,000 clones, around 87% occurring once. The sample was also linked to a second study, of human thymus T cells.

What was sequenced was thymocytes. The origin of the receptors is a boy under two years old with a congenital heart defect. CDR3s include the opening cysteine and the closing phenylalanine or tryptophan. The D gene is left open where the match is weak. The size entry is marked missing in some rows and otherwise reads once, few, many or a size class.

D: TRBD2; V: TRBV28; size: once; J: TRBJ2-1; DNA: TGTGCCAGCAGTTTACGGACTAGCGGGAGGAGGGGCAATGAGCAGTTCTTC; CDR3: CASSLRTSGRRGNEQFF
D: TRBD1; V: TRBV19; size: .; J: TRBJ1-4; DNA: TGTGCCAGTAGTTATCTGGACAGGGGGCTTGAAAAACTGTTTTTT; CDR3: CASSYLDRGLEKLFF
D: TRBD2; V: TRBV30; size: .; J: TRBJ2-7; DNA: TGTGCCTGGAGTGATTGGAGCGGGAATGGCTACGAGCAGTACTTC; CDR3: CAWSDWSGNGYEQYF
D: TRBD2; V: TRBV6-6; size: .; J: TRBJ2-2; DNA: TGTGCCAGCCGGGCTAGCGGAGAAGGAACCGGGGAGCTGTTTTTT; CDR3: CASRASGEGTGELFF
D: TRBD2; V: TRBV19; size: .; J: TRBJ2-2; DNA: TGTGCCAGTAAATCTAGCGGGCCGAACACCGGGGAGCTGTTTTTT; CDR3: CASKSSGPNTGELFF
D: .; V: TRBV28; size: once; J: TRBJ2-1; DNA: TGTGCCAGCAGTTTAGCGGTCTCCTACAATGAGCAGTTCTTC; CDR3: CASSLAVSYNEQFF
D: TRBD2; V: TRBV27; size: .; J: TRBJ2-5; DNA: TGTGCCAGCAGGAAGTCACTAGCGGGAGCATATCAAGAGACCCAGTACTTC; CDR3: CASRKSLAGAYQETQYF
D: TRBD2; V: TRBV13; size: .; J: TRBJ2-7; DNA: TGTGCCAGCAGCTTAGAACTAGCGGCCTACGAGCAGTACTTC; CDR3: CASSLELAAYEQYF
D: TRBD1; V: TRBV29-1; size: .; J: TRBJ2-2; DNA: TGCAGCGTTGGGGGGACAGGCCGGGGCCCTGGGGGGGAGCTGTTTTTT; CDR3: CSVGGTGRGPGGELFF
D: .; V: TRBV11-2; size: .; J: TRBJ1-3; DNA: TGTGCCAGCAGCTTAGGGGCAAGGAAGGAATTACGCTCTGGAAACACCATATATTTT; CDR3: CASSLGARKELRSGNTIYF
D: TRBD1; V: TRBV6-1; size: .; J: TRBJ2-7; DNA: TGTGCCAGCAGCCGGACAGGGGGGTCCTACGAGCAGTACTTC; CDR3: CASSRTGGSYEQYF
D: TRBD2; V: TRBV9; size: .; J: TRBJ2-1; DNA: TGTGCCAGCAGCGGCGGGACTAGCGGGAGAGGATACAATGAGCAGTTCTTC; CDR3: CASSGGTSGRGYNEQFF
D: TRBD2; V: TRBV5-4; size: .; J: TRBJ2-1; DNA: TGTGCCAGCAGCTTGGTACTAGCGGGAGGGTCCTACAATGAGCAGTTCTTC; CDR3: CASSLVLAGGSYNEQFF
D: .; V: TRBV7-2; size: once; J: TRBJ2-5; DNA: TGTGCCAGCAGCCACGAAGCGGAAGAGACCCAGTACTTC; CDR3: CASSHEAEETQYF
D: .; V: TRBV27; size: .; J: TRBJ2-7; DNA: TGTGCCAGCAGTTTAAACTCCAGGGTCCAAGACTACGAGCAGTACTTC; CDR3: CASSLNSRVQDYEQYF
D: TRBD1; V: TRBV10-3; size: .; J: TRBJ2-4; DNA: TGTGCCATCAGTGGGGACAGGGCAAACATTCAGTACTTC; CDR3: CAISGDRANIQYF